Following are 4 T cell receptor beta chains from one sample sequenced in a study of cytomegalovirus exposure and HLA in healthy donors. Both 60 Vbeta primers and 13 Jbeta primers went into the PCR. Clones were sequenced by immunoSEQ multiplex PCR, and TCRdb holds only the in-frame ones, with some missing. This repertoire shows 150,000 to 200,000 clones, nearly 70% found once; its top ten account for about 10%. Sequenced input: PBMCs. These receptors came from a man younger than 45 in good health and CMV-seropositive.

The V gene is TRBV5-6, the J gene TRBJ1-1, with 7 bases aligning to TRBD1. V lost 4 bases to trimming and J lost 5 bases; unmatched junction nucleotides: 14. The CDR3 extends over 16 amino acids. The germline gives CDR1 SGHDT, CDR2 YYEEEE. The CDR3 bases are TGTGCCAGCAGCGGGGGGACAGACGAAATACTTACTGAAGCTTTCTTT. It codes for CASSGGTDEILTEAFF.

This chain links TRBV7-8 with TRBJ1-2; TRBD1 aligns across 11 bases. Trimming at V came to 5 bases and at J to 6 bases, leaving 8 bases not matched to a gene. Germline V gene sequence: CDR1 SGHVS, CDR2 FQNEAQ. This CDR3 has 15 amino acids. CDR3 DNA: TGTGCCAGCAGCCTCACCCCGGGACAGGGGGATGGCTACACCTTC. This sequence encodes CASSLTPGQGDGYTF. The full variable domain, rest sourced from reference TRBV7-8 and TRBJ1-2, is GAGVSQSPRYKVAKRGQDVALRCDPISGHVSLFWYQQALGQGPEFLTYFQNEAQLDKSGLPSDRFFAERPEGSVSTLKIQRTQQEDSAVYLCASSLTPGQGDGYTFGSGTRLTVV.

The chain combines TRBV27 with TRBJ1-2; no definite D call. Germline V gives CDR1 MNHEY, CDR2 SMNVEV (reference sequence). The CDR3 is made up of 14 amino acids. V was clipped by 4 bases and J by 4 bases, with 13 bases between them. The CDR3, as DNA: TGTGCCAGCAGTTCCGGGAGCCGGGCCTATGGCTACACCTTC. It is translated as CASSSGSRAYGYTF.

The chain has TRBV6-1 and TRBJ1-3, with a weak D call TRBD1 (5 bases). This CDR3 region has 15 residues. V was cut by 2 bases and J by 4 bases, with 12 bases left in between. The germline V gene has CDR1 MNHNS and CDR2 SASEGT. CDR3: CASSEPARAGNTIYF. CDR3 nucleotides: TGTGCCAGCAGTGAACCCGCCAGGGCAGGAAACACCATATATTTT.